This T cell receptor beta chain was retrieved from a study of regulatory and conventional T cells in RAG deficiency (dated by TCRdb to about 2017). A note on the overall study: High-throughput TCR beta sequencing was used to compare the repertoire diversity and composition of Treg, conventional CD4+ and CD8+ T cells between RAG-deficient patients and healthy controls. Points the paper makes about the study in general: Sorted CD25-high CD127-low cells from Omenn syndrome patients may represent peripherally activated cells rather than bona fide Treg cells. RAG-deficient patients showed markedly lower Shannon entropy and higher Simpson indices than control T-cell subpopulations. Compared with controls, Omenn syndrome and CID/AS patients had about 91-fold fewer unique TCR beta sequences in Treg cells, whereas the reduction in the other subsets was around 10-fold. For some subjects, some T-cell subset analyses were not performed. All patient T-cell subsets had shorter CDR3 lengths; Omenn syndrome patients showed >85% Treg-Tconv repertoire overlap at nucleotide and amino acid level.

Before genomic DNA extraction, conventional CD4+ T cells were isolated from blood as CD25-low CD127-high cells. For repertoire analyses, the comparison group consisted of several healthy control donors. On this clone: This clone's antigen is unknown. Base qualities are not at hand, and no much larger clone is one base apart.

Libraries were made using the immunoSEQ multiplex PCR assay. Genomic DNA from the sorted T-cell subsets was used to amplify rearranged TCR beta chain products, which were then sequenced. In the original analysis: Repertoire diversity of productive TCR beta rearrangements was quantified using Shannon entropy and Simpson indices. To assess clonal expansion, the frequencies of the 100 most abundant productive TCR beta clonotypes were added up as a share of total reads. The TRB repertoires were scored with a self-reactivity index built on which amino acids appear at CDR3beta positions 6 and 7. Two-way ANOVA was used for repertoire analyses, and Student t or Mann-Whitney tests were used for flow cytometric analyses. TCRdb re-hosts the immuneACCESS table, in-frame sequences only. Its copies lack some clones; in the studies checked, an unresolved V gene accounts for under half of them, and the cause for the rest is not known. Clone size and the V and J calls come from that table; the DNA yielded D and trimming. The sample table holds about 30,000 clones, of which 90% to 95% were seen once. The ten largest clonotypes hold approximately 0.17% of the sample.

According to the germline V gene (reference sequence), CDR1 reads SGHNT and CDR2 reads YYREEE. Spanning cysteine to phenylalanine, the CDR3 consists of 13 amino acids. Only the CDR3 part of the read is kept: 39 bases, read in frame from the first base. Trimming removed 8 bases from V and 7 bases from J, leaving 16 bases between the germline ends. This sample also appeared in a second study, on regulatory T cells. Drawing on the second study: For the multiplex PCR, 52 forward TRBV primers and 13 reverse TRBJ primers were used, and amplification bias was corrected with both assay-based and computational methods. Restricted unique TRB V-J pairs and skewed V and J gene usage were observed in patient repertoires, most markedly in regulatory T cells. Between CD3G-deficient patients and healthy controls, the study compared T-cell receptor beta repertoires in sorted regulatory T cells, conventional CD4+ T cells and CD8+ T cells. Ficoll density separation was used to isolate peripheral blood mononuclear cells. Rearranged TRB loci were amplified from genomic DNA by multiplex PCR within the immunoSEQ assay. TRB amplicons were sequenced using an Illumina HiSeq platform. Custom algorithms error-filtered the raw sequences and aligned them to reference gene sequences, after which the immunoSEQ online tools were used for analysis. Frequencies of productive and nonproductive TRB rearrangements were evaluated among both unique and total sequences. Groups were compared by t tests, Mann-Whitney tests or two-way ANOVA performed in Prism software.

Sequencing was carried out using CD25- CD4+ T cells sorted from blood. The source is a human donor in good health. Recombination joined TRBV5-4 with TRBJ1-5; the D gene assignment is ambiguous. The CDR3 reads as follows: CARNRLPGQPQHF. The nucleotide sequence is given as TGTGCCAGAAACAGACTCCCGGGGCAGCCCCAGCATTTT.